The 7 T cell receptor beta chains below come from one sample, sequenced in a study of T cells expressing NK-cell markers (dated by TCRdb to the early 2020s). Libraries were constructed by 5' RACE. The reads were generated on an Illumina HiSeq 2000. Following TCRdb reprocessing, every CDR3 protein sequence forms one entry, and DNA is not provided. This sample's clone table shows about 260,000 distinct CDR3 sequences. Around 4.2% of the sample comes from the top ten. The sequenced material came from blood T cells: a sorted CD56 or NKG2C T cell subset, CD4+ or CD8+ T cells, or bulk PBMC T cells (not recorded which). The receptors shown here come from a woman between 18 and 70 years old in good health.

The V call is TRBV7-8, the J call TRBJ2-1. Germline V lookup: CDR1 SGHVS, CDR2 FQNEAQ. The CDR3 covers 13 residues. CDR3 region: CASSSRDSGEQFF.

The chain has TRBV9 and TRBJ1-5; the D call from TCRdb, TRBD1, cannot be confirmed without DNA. Germline CDR1 SGDLS, CDR2 YYNGEE. CDR3 length: 15 amino acids. The CDR3 spells CASSVGDRTNQPQHF.

The gene calls are TRBV4-3 and TRBJ1-3; TCRdb indicates TRBD1, and absent DNA this call remains unverified. Per germline, CDR1 LGHNA and CDR2 YSLEER. The CDR3 runs 15 residues. The CDR3: CASSQARDSGNTIYF.

The chain joins TRBV5-4 to TRBJ2-1; the D gene TCRdb calls, TRBD2, cannot be checked with no DNA. The germline CDR1 and CDR2 sequences are SGHNT and YYREEE (reference sequence). This CDR3 region has 17 residues. The CDR3 region is CASSLGSASGSYNEQFF.

The rearrangement joins TRBV5-5 to TRBJ1-1; TCRdb returns TRBD1, unconfirmable since there is no DNA. In germline, CDR1 is SGHKS, CDR2 YYEKEE (reference sequence). This CDR3 comprises 15 residues. The CDR3 here is CASSLAGTGNTEAFF.

J is TRBJ1-2 and V is TRBV4-3. The germline gives CDR1 LGHNA, CDR2 YSLEER. This CDR3 has 14 amino acids. CDR3 sequence: CASSPQEGTGGYTF.

The chain recombines TRBV5-1 with TRBJ1-4; TCRdb names TRBD1, which stays unverified in the absence of DNA. The CDR3 is 14 residues long. Germline V CDR1 and CDR2: SGHRS, YFSETQ. CDR3 residues: CASSPDRGGEKLFF.